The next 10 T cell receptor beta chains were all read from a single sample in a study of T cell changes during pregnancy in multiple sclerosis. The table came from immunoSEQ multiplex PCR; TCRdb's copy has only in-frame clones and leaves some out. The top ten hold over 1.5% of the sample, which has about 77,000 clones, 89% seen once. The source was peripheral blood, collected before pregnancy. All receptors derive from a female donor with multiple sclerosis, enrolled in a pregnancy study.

CDR3 sequence reads: CASSDPARTTEQYF. The CDR3 nucleotides read TGTGCCAGCAGTGACCCAGCGAGGACAACCGAGCAGTACTTC. The genes are TRBV25-1 and TRBJ2-7, with D possibly TRBD1 on 5 matching bases. Trimming shortened V by 3 bases and J by 6 bases, and 15 bases separated the two germline ends. Per the germline V gene, CDR1 is MGHDK and CDR2 is SYGVNS. This CDR3 spans 14 amino acids.

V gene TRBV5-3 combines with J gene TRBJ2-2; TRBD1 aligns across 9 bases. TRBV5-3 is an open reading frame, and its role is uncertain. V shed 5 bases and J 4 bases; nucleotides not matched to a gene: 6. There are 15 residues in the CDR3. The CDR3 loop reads CARSLTGQGTGELFF. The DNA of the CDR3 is TGTGCCAGAAGTTTGACGGGACAGGGCACCGGGGAGCTGTTTTTT.

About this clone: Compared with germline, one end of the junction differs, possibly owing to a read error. CDR3 sequence: CASSASGGHSTDTQYF. The CDR3 region has the DNA TGTGCTAGCAGCGCGAGCGGGGGACATTCCACAGATACGCAGTATTTT. This chain connects TRBV7-7 to TRBJ2-3; 8 bases map to TRBD2. The germline gives CDR1 SSHAT, CDR2 FNYEAQ (reference sequence). The length of the CDR3 is 16 residues.

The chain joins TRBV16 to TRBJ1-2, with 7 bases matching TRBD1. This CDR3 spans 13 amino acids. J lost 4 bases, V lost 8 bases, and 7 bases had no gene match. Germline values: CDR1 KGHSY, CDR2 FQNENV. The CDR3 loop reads CASLLRDSYGYTF. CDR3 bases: TGTGCCAGCCTTTTGAGGGACAGCTATGGCTACACCTTC. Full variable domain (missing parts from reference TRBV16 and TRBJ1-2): GEEVAQTPKHLVRGEGQKAKLYCAPIKGHSYVFWYQQVLKNEFKFLISFQNENVFDETGMPKERFSAKCLPNSPCSLEIQATKLEDSAVYFCASLLRDSYGYTFGSGTRLTVV.

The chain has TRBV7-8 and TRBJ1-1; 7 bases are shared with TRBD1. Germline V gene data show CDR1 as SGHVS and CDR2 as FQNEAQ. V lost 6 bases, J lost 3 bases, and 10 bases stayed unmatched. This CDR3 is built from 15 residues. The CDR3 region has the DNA TGTGCCAGCAGTTTGAACAGGGGTGGGGACACTGAAGCTTTCTTT. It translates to CASSLNRGGDTEAFF.

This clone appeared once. The CDR3 reads CASSRQGETGELFF. The CDR3 DNA follows: TGCGCCAGCAGCCGGCAGGGCGAAACCGGGGAGCTGTTTTTT. This chain joins TRBV5-1 and TRBJ2-2, with D tentatively TRBD1 (5 bases). V shed 4 bases and J shed 5 bases, with 12 bases lying between them. This CDR3 contains 14 residues. CDR1 and CDR2 from the germline V gene are SGHRS and YFSETQ. Variable domain in full (rest from reference TRBV5-1 and TRBJ2-2): KAGVTQTPRYLIKTRGQQVTLSCSPISGHRSVSWYQQTPGQGLQFLFEYFSETQRNKGNFPGRFSGRQFSNSRSEMNVSTLELGDSALYLCASSRQGETGELFFGEGSRLTVL.

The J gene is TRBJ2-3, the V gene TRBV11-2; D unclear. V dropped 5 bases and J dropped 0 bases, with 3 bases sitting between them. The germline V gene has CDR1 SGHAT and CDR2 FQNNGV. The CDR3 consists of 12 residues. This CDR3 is CASSPSTDTQYF. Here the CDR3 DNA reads TGTGCCAGCAGCCCTAGCACAGATACGCAGTATTTT.

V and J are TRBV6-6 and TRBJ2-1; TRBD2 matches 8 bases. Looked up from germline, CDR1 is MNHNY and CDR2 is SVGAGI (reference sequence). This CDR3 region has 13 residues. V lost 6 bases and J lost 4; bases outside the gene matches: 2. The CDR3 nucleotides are TGTGCCAGCAGCGGCGGGAGGTACAATGAGCAGTTCTTC. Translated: CASSGGRYNEQFF.

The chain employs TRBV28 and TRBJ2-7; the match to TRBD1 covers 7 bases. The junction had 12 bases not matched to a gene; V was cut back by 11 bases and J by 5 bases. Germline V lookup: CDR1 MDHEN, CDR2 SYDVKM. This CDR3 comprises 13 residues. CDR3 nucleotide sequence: TGTGCCGGACAAAAACAGGGGTGGAACGAGCAGTACTTC. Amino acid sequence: CAGQKQGWNEQYF.

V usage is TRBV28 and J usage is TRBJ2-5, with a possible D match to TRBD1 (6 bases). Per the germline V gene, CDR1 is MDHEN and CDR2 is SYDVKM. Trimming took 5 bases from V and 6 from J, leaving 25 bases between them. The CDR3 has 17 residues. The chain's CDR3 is CASSDRSLKQGIKTQYF. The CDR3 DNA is TGTGCCAGCAGTGACCGATCCCTTAAACAGGGTATAAAGACCCAGTACTTC.